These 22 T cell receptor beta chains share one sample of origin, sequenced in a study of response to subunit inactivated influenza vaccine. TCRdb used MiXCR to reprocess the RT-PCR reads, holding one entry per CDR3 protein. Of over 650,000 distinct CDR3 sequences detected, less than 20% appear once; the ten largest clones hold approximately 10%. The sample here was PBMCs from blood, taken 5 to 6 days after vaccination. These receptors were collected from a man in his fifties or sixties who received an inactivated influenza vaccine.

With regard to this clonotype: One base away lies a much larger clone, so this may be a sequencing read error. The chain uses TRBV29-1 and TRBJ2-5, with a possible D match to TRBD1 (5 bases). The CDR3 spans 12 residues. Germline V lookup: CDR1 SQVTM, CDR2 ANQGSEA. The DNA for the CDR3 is TGCCGCGTTTGCCCAGGGTCCGGGACCCAGTACTTC. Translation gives CRVCPGSGTQYF.

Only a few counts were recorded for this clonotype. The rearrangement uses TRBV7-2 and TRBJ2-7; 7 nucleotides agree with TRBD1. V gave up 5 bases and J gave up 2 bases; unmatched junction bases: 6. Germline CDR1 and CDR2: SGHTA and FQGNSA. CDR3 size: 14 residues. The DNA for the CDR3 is TGTGCCAGCAGCCTGGACAGGACAACCTACGAGCAGTACTTC. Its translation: CASSLDRTTYEQYF.

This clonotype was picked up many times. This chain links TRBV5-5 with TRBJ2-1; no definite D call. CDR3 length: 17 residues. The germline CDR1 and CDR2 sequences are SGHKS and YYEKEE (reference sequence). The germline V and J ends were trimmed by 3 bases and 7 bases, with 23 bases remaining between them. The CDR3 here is CASSSQDPTTPPNEQFF. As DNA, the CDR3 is TGTGCCAGCAGCTCCCAGGACCCCACAACGCCCCCGAATGAGCAGTTCTTC.

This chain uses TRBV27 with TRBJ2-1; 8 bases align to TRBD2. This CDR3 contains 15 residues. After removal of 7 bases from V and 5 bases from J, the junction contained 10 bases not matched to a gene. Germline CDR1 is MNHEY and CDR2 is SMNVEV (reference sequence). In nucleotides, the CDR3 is TGTGCCAGCACTGGAAAGGAGCGGGGGCACAATGAGCAGTTCTTC. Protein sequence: CASTGKERGHNEQFF.

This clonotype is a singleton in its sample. Here the CDR3 reads CSVRGETGELFF. CDR3 nucleotide sequence: TGCAGCGTCAGGGGTGAGACCGGGGAGCTGTTTTTT. This chain connects TRBV29-1 to TRBJ2-2; D possibly corresponds to TRBD1 (6 bases). This CDR3 has 12 residues. Germline lookup yields CDR1 SQVTM and CDR2 ANQGSEA. V was clipped by 6 bases and J by 5 bases, with 10 bases between them.

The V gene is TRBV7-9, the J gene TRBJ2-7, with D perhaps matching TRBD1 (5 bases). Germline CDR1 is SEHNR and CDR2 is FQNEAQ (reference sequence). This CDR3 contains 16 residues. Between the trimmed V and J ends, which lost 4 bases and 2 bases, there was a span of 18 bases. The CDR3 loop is CASSSTRGHQAYEQYF. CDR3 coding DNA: TGTGCCAGCAGCTCCACCCGCGGACACCAGGCCTACGAGCAGTACTTC. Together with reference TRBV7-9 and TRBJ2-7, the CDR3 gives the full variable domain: DTGVSQNPRHKITKRGQNVTFRCDPISEHNRLYWYRQTLGQGPEFLTYFQNEAQLEKSRLLSDRFSAERPKGSFSTLEIQRTEQGDSAMYLCASSSTRGHQAYEQYFGPGTRLTVT.

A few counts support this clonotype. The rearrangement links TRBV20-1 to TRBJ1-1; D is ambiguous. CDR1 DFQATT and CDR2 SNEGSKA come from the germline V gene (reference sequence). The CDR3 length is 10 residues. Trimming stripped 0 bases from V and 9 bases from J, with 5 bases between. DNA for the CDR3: TGCAGTGCTAGAGAACAGAAAGCTTTCTTT. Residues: CSAREQKAFF.

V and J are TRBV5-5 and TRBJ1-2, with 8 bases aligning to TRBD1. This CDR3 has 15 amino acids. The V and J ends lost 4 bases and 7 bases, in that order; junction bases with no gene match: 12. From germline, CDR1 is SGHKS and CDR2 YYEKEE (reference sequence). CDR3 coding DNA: TGTGCCAGCAGCGCCGTTTCAGGGGGCCTTGGTGGCTACACCTTC. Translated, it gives CASSAVSGGLGGYTF.

CDR3 in DNA: TGCGCCAGCAGTGAGTCAGGCAGGGGCCACTACGAGCAGTACTTC. Protein sequence: CASSESGRGHYEQYF. The J gene is TRBJ2-7, the V gene TRBV10-2; tentative D call: TRBD1 (6 bases). CDR1 is WSHSY, CDR2 SAAADI, per germline. V dropped 0 bases and J dropped 3 bases, with 12 bases sitting between them. The CDR3 is made up of 15 amino acids.

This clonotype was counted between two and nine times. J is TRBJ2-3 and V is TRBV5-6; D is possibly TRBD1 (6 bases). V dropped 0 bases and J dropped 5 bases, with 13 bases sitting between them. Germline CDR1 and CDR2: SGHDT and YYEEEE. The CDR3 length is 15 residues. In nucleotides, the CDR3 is TGTGCCAGCAGCTTGGGGGCAGGGGACGGAGATACGCAGTATTTT. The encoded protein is CASSLGAGDGDTQYF.

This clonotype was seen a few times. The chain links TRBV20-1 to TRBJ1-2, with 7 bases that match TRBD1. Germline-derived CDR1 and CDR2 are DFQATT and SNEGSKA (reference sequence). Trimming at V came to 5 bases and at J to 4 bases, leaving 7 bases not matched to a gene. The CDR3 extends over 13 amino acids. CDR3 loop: CSAAEGAGYGYTF. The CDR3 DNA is TGCAGTGCTGCGGAGGGGGCGGGCTATGGCTACACCTTC.

CDR3 sequence reads: CATQLAVGPYNEQFF. CDR3 bases: TGTGCCACCCAGCTAGCGGTAGGGCCCTACAATGAGCAGTTCTTC. This chain uses TRBV2 with TRBJ2-1; TRBD2 matches 7 bases. V shed 10 bases and J 2 bases; nucleotides not matched to a gene: 11. Germline V lookup: CDR1 SNHLY, CDR2 FYNNEI. CDR3 length: 15 amino acids.

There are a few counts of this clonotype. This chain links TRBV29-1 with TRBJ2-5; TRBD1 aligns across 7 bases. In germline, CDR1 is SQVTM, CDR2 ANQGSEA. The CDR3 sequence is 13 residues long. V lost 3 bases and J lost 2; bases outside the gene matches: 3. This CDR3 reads CSVDGQDQETQYF. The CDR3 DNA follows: TGCAGCGTTGATGGACAGGATCAAGAGACCCAGTACTTC.

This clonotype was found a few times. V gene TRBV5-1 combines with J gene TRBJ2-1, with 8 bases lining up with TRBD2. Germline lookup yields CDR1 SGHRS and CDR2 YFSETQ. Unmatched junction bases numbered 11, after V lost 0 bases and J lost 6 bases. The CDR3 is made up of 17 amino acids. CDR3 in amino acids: CASSLVGSGVWSNEQFF. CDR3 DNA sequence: TGCGCCAGCAGCTTGGTGGGTAGCGGGGTCTGGAGCAATGAGCAGTTCTTC.

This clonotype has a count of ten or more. Written as DNA, the CDR3 is TGTGCCAGCAGTTTGAAAACCCTATGGAGCAAAAACATTCAGTACTTC. Encoded protein: CASSLKTLWSKNIQYF. V usage is TRBV12-3 or TRBV12-4 and J usage is TRBJ2-4, with no clear D. The CDR3 is 16 residues long. V was trimmed by 3 bases and J by 3 bases, leaving 15 bases between them.

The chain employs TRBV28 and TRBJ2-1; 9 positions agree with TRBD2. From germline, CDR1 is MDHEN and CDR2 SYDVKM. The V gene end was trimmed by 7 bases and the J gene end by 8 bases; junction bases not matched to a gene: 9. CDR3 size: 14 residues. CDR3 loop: CASTPGVAGDEQFF. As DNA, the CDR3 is TGTGCCAGCACCCCCGGGGTAGCGGGAGATGAGCAGTTCTTC.

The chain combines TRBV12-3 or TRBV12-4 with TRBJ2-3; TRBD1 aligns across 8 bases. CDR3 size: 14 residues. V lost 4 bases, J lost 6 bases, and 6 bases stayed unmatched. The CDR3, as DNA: TGTGCCAGCAGTTCGGGCAGGGGGCCGGATACGCAGTATTTT. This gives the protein CASSSGRGPDTQYF.

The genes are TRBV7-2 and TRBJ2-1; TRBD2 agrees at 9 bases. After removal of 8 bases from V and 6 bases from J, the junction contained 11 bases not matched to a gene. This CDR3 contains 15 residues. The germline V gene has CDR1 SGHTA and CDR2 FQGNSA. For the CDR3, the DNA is TGTGCCAGCGGACGGGGACTAGCTAGAAGCAATGAGCAGTTCTTC. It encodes CASGRGLARSNEQFF.

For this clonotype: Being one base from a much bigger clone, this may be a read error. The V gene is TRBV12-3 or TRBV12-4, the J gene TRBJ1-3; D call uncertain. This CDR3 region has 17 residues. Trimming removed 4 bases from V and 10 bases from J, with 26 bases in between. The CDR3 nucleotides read TGTGCCAGCAGTTCCCTCCTCTATCGGGGATCGCCAAAGACCATATATTTT. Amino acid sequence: CASSSLLYRGSPKTIYF.

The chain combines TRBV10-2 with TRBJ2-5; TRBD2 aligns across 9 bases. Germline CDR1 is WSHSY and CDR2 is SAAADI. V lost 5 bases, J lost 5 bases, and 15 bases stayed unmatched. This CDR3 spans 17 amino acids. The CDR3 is CASSPSKAAGGHETQYF. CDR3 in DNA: TGCGCCAGCAGTCCTTCCAAGGCGGCGGGGGGGCACGAGACCCAGTACTTC.

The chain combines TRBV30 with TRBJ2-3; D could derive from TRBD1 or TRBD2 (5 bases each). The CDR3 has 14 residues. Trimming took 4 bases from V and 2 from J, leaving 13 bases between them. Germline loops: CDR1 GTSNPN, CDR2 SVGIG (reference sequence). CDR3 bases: TGTGCCTGGACTCCCTTGGGGACCACAGATACGCAGTATTTT. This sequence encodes CAWTPLGTTDTQYF.

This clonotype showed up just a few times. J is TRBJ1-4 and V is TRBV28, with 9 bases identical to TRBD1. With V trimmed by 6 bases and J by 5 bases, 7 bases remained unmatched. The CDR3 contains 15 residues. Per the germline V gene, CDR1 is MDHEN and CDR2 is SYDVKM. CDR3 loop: CASRKQGARNEKLFF. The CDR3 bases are TGTGCCAGCAGGAAACAGGGGGCGAGGAATGAAAAACTGTTTTTT. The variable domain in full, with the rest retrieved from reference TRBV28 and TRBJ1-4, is DVKVTQSSRYLVKRTGEKVFLECVQDMDHENMFWYRQDPGLGLRLIYFSYDVKMKEKGDIPEGYSVSREKKERFSLILESASTNQTSMYLCASRKQGARNEKLFFGSGTQLSVL.